Listed below are T cell receptor beta chains from one sample, sequenced in a study of T-cell reconstitution after alpha-beta-depleted transplantation in children. From the PCR reads, TCRdb called clonotypes with MiXCR, one entry per CDR3 protein. The data show fewer than 450,000 distinct CDR3 sequences, roughly 16% seen once. The source was PBMCs, mostly from graft donor cells, collected 360 days after TCRalphabeta/CD19-depleted stem cell transplant. The receptors stem from a male patient between 2 and 10 years old who had a stem cell transplant for acute lymphoblastic leukemia, so the T cells may come from the graft donor. The conserved cysteine and the conserved F or W are not part of the CDR3 here.

J gene: TRBJ2-1; V gene: TRBV7-3; CDR3 protein: ASSPSRDLAGSYNEQF
J gene: TRBJ2-2; V gene: TRBV9; CDR3 protein: ASSGVLTGTGELF
J gene: TRBJ2-6; V gene: TRBV4-3; CDR3 protein: ASSHGNRGANVLT
J gene: TRBJ2-1; V gene: TRBV12-5; CDR3 protein: ASGFQGTSRASSSYNEQF
J gene: TRBJ1-1; V gene: TRBV7-8; CDR3 protein: ASRTGFQDTEAF
J gene: TRBJ2-5; V gene: TRBV5-1; CDR3 protein: ASSWGQGYETQY
J gene: TRBJ2-7; V gene: TRBV5-1; CDR3 protein: ASSLGAASNEQY
J gene: TRBJ1-6; V gene: TRBV12-3/TRBV12-4; CDR3 protein: ASSLRRPNSPLH
J gene: TRBJ1-1; V gene: TRBV29-1; CDR3 protein: SVAAGNTEAF
J gene: TRBJ2-3; V gene: TRBV9; CDR3 protein: ASSRQGLAGGTDTQY
J gene: TRBJ1-2; V gene: TRBV11-2; CDR3 protein: ASSFRANYGYT
J gene: TRBJ2-7; V gene: TRBV20-1; CDR3 protein: SATLRGYEQY
J gene: TRBJ1-3; V gene: TRBV12-3/TRBV12-4; CDR3 protein: ASSHEVTEFSGNTIY
J gene: TRBJ2-7; V gene: TRBV28; CDR3 protein: ASTLTGPAYEQY
J gene: TRBJ2-7; V gene: TRBV4-3; CDR3 protein: ASSQDSLTRAHYEQY
J gene: TRBJ2-3; V gene: TRBV28; CDR3 protein: ASSASRRGPAFWQY
J gene: TRBJ2-5; V gene: TRBV4-2; CDR3 protein: ASSQDRRGIGETQY
J gene: TRBJ1-3; V gene: TRBV28; CDR3 protein: ASSRMWGAFSGNTIY
J gene: TRBJ2-6; V gene: TRBV4-3; CDR3 protein: ASSQAPVHSGANVLT
J gene: TRBJ2-1; V gene: TRBV7-9; CDR3 protein: ASRGYGTGAVNEQF
J gene: TRBJ2-1; V gene: TRBV30; CDR3 protein: AWSRGQSYNEQF